This T cell receptor beta chain emerged from a study of early T cells in non-severe SARS-CoV-2 infection. CDR3 length: 15 residues. Germline CDR1 reads MDHEN; CDR2 reads SYDVKM. Trimming removed 3 bases from V and 5 bases from J; junction bases left unmatched: 8. TCRdb independently ran MiXCR on the 5' RACE reads; one entry per CDR3 protein. The sample contains 75,000 to 80,000 distinct CDR3 sequences, about 15% of which appear only once. Material for sequencing was whole blood. This receptor was identified in an adult who was a healthcare worker with PCR-confirmed SARS-CoV-2 infection or an uninfected control (not recorded which). This chain uses TRBV28 with TRBJ2-7; 9 bases agree with TRBD2. This chain's CDR3 is CASSFYSGRNDEQYF. DNA for the CDR3: TGTGCCAGCAGTTTCTATAGCGGGAGAAACGACGAGCAGTACTTC.